A selection of T cell receptor beta chains follows, all from one sample in a study of T cells of healthy individuals. TCRdb redid the calling of the 5' RACE reads with MiXCR, one entry per CDR3 protein. The sample carries around 80,000 distinct CDR3 sequences, about 5% recorded once. The receptors originated from a female donor in good health. Each CDR3 is given with its conserved first and last residue.

TRBV12-3/TRBV12-4	TRBJ2-1	CASSSRDAAPDEQFF
TRBV7-2	TRBJ1-5	CASSPGKLNQPQHF
TRBV4-1	TRBJ2-7	CASSIRLADSYEQYF
TRBV28	TRBJ2-7	CASYTADSRPSRQYF
TRBV21-1	TRBJ1-2	CASSKGEQLENYGYTF
TRBV29-1	TRBJ2-7	CSVEVSTAYEQYF
TRBV4-2	TRBJ2-3	CASSQDSLAGGLKRFTQYF
TRBV28	TRBJ1-2	CASTTRANYGYTF
TRBV10-3	TRBJ2-1	CAISGTSGNSEQFF
TRBV5-6	TRBJ2-6	CASRRSGANVLTF
TRBV7-2	TRBJ1-1	CASSSGGYGTEAFF
TRBV12-3/TRBV12-4	TRBJ1-2	CASSFTGRPRDSYGYTF
TRBV6-5	TRBJ2-7	CASSYSAGEQYF
TRBV28	TRBJ1-2	CASRSTGRNYGYTF
TRBV19	TRBJ2-7	CASKGGGSYEQYF
TRBV7-2	TRBJ2-7	CASSLYSVSSGNAPGRPYEQYF
TRBV12-3/TRBV12-4	TRBJ2-7	CASTRRSGNPRITGEQYF
TRBV6-1	TRBJ2-1	CASSEASPLAAYNEQFF
TRBV28	TRBJ1-2	CASSFTGGYGYTF
TRBV19	TRBJ2-6	CASSSGRSISSGANVLTF
TRBV9	TRBJ1-6	CASSVGTLNSPLHF
TRBV7-2	TRBJ1-1	CASSLGQGSPMNTEAFF
TRBV20-1	TRBJ1-3	CSARDIQNTIYF
TRBV10-3	TRBJ2-7	CAISRQGSYEQYF
TRBV4-1	TRBJ1-1	CASSQVLGYTEAFF
TRBV6-2/TRBV6-3	TRBJ2-7	CASSSTSGVAYEQYF
TRBV4-1	TRBJ2-1	CASSQDSQEQFF
TRBV12-3/TRBV12-4	TRBJ2-2	CASSFGWWLDTGELFF
TRBV27	TRBJ2-1	CASSLSLLAGASSYNEQFF
TRBV3-1	TRBJ2-1	CASSHPDSWGAANEQFF
TRBV6-2/TRBV6-3	TRBJ2-1	CASRPGGSGIEQFF
TRBV3-1	TRBJ2-5	CASSQEVVAATTQYF
TRBV20-1	TRBJ1-2	CSASSGINYGYTF
TRBV27	TRBJ2-7	CASSLAGPYEQYF
TRBV28	TRBJ2-7	CASSLSAASGTTYEQYF
TRBV28	TRBJ1-5	CASSLPGVDRSVGNQPQHF
TRBV5-1	TRBJ1-1	CASSLTGVLTEAFF
TRBV7-9	TRBJ2-1	CASSLGATGGYNEQFF
TRBV7-2	TRBJ1-5	CASSLDHQPQHF
TRBV6-5	TRBJ2-5	CASSSPGQTQYF
TRBV28	TRBJ1-1	CASSRQGSTEAFF
TRBV4-1	TRBJ1-3	CASSPLGAGVGNTIYF
TRBV7-6	TRBJ1-2	CASSLSLAGTGLNYGYTF
TRBV9	TRBJ2-2	CASSVVTDQANTGELFF
TRBV5-6	TRBJ1-2	CASSWYDLRQGVANYGYTF